This TCR beta chain was retrieved from a study of blood T cell repertoires in COVID-19. Germline V gene sequence: CDR1 SQVTM, CDR2 ANQGSEA. This CDR3 is built from 11 residues. V was shortened by 7 bases and J by 8 bases, with 11 bases between the two germline ends. As handled by the study authors: Amplification with reference gene primers provided the estimates of nucleated cell counts. TCRdb's copy holds only in-frame clones and misses some; the assay was immunoSEQ multiplex PCR. That table supplies the V and J calls and clone size; D and trimming were determined from the DNA. The repertoire has about 390,000 clones, about 87% of them found once; the top ten carry approximately 2.4%.

Input material: peripheral blood. The sequence was collected from a woman aged 55-69 years with COVID-19, enrolled during active disease. The rearrangement uses TRBV29-1 and TRBJ1-4, with D maybe TRBD1 (6 bases). DNA of the CDR3: TGCAGCGGCCGGACAGTAGAAAAACTGTTTTTT. It specifies CSGRTVEKLFF. The whole variable domain, filled in from reference TRBV29-1 and TRBJ1-4, reads SAVISQKPSRDICQRGTSLTIQCQVDSQVTMMFWYRQQPGQSLTLIATANQGSEATYESGFVIDKFPISRPNLTFSTLTVSNMSPEDSSIYLCSGRTVEKLFFGSGTQLSVL.